Each of the 29 T cell receptor beta chains below was sequenced from the same sample in a study of CD8+ T cells in alopecia areata. The authors extracted RNA and reverse transcribed it into cDNA as the sequencing template. Profiling relied on immunoSEQ multiplex PCR, and the TCRdb table lists in-frame clones only, not all of them. Here the sample spans more than 100,000 clones, around 59% being singletons. The source material was CD4+ T cells sorted from blood. The receptors were sampled from a human donor in good health.

V is TRBV7-2 and J is TRBJ2-7; 11 bases are shared with TRBD2. In germline, CDR1 is SGHTA, CDR2 FQGNSA. CDR3 length: 17 residues. V lost 3 bases, J lost 2 bases, and 9 bases stayed unmatched. Written as DNA, the CDR3 is TGTGCCAGCAGCTTTAGCGGGGGGGCCGGAATCCCCTACGAGCAGTACTTC. Translated: CASSFSGGAGIPYEQYF. Full variable domain (outside the CDR3, taken from reference TRBV7-2 and TRBJ2-7): GAGVSQSPSNKVTEKGKDVELRCDPISGHTALYWYRQSLGQGLEFLIYFQGNSAPDKSGLPSDRFSAERTGGSVSTLTIQRTQQEDSAVYLCASSFSGGAGIPYEQYFGPGTRLTVT.

The chain employs TRBV7-9 and TRBJ1-6; 9 positions agree with TRBD1. This CDR3 is built from 17 residues. J lost 10 bases, V lost 1 base, and 11 bases had no gene match. Germline lookup yields CDR1 SEHNR and CDR2 FQNEAQ (reference sequence). The CDR3 region is CASSLGTGDPGYSPLHF. The CDR3 nucleotides are TGTGCCAGCAGCTTAGGGACAGGGGACCCAGGGTACTCACCCCTCCACTTT.

This clone was found a few times. This chain connects TRBV27 to TRBJ1-5, with a weak D call TRBD1 (6 bases). CDR3 length equals 15 residues. Per the germline V gene, CDR1 is MNHEY and CDR2 is SMNVEV (reference sequence). V lost 2 bases and J lost 2, with 10 bases in between. The CDR3 here is CASSLVAGGNQPQHF. The CDR3 DNA reads as TGTGCCAGCAGTTTAGTGGCAGGGGGCAATCAGCCCCAGCATTTT.

The chain carries TRBV5-1 and TRBJ2-6, with D unresolved. V lost 4 bases and J 1 base, leaving 9 bases between the germline ends. CDR3 length equals 15 residues. Germline CDR1 and CDR2: SGHRS and YFSETQ. Here the CDR3 reads CASSPQGSGANVLTF. The CDR3 DNA follows: TGCGCCAGCAGCCCGCAAGGTTCTGGGGCCAACGTCCTGACTTTC.

This clone showed up just a few times. The rearrangement links TRBV4-1 to TRBJ2-1; 9 bases line up with TRBD2. CDR3 size: 16 residues. CDR1 is MGHRA and CDR2 is YSYEKL in the germline V gene. V lost 1 base, J lost 9 bases, and 10 bases stayed unmatched. The CDR3 sequence is CASSQGLGAGGSEQFF. As DNA, the CDR3 is TGCGCCAGCAGCCAAGGCCTGGGGGCGGGGGGGAGTGAGCAGTTCTTC.

This chain links TRBV7-9 with TRBJ1-1; maybe TRBD1 (5 bases). The CDR3 runs to 15 residues. V dropped 5 bases and J dropped 3 bases, with 16 bases sitting between them. Germline CDR1 SEHNR, CDR2 FQNEAQ (reference sequence). DNA for the CDR3: TGTGCCAGCAGCCGCCTGGGGGGGTCGTACACTGAAGCTTTCTTT. Amino acids: CASSRLGGSYTEAFF.

There are a few counts of this clone. V and J are TRBV2 and TRBJ2-2; D perhaps matches TRBD1 (5 bases). Germline loops: CDR1 SNHLY, CDR2 FYNNEI. V was shortened by 3 bases and J by 5 bases, with 10 bases between the two germline ends. This CDR3 spans 14 amino acids. Written as DNA, the CDR3 is TGTGCCAGCAGTGACGGACAACGAACCGGGGAGCTGTTTTTT. As protein: CASSDGQRTGELFF.

The J gene is TRBJ2-7, the V gene TRBV14; D is uncertain. CDR3 length: 11 amino acids. Between the trimmed V and J ends, which lost 6 bases and 9 bases, there was a span of 12 bases. The germline V gene encodes CDR1 SGHDN and CDR2 FVKESK. CDR3 in DNA: TGTGCCAGCAGTACCCGCTATGTGCAGTACTTC. Translated: CASSTRYVQYF.

The chain recombines TRBV29-1 with TRBJ2-7, with TRBD2 matching over 9 bases. The J segment lost 2 bases and the V segment lost 4 bases, leaving 6 bases of the junction unmatched. The CDR3 runs 14 residues. The germline V gene encodes CDR1 SQVTM and CDR2 ANQGSEA. The CDR3 DNA reads TGCAGCGTTGGGGCGGGACTAGCCACCTACGAGCAGTACTTC. It codes for CSVGAGLATYEQYF.

The rearrangement uses TRBV18 and TRBJ2-7, with D perhaps matching TRBD1 (6 bases). Germline V lookup: CDR1 KGHSH, CDR2 LQKENI. The CDR3 has 12 amino acids. V lost 5 bases and J lost 5, with 10 bases in between. CDR3 amino acids: CASSSTGHEQYF. The DNA for the CDR3 is TGTGCCAGCTCATCGACAGGTCACGAGCAGTACTTC.

V and J are TRBV18 and TRBJ2-1; no clear D gene. Trimming shortened V by 6 bases and J by 7 bases, and 10 bases separated the two germline ends. The CDR3 contains 12 residues. Germline CDR1 reads KGHSH; CDR2 reads LQKENI. CDR3 coding DNA: TGTGCCAGCTCCTCATTCGGGAATGAGCAGTTCTTC. Its translation is CASSSFGNEQFF.

For the CDR3, the DNA is TGTGCCAGCAGCTTAGCGGGAGGACTAGCGGGGGGACCTAGCACAGATACGCAGTATTTT. Translating gives CASSLAGGLAGGPSTDTQYF. The chain has TRBV7-6 and TRBJ2-3, with TRBD2 identical over 14 bases. CDR1 is SGHVS, CDR2 FNYEAQ, per germline. The ends lost 0 bases at V and 0 bases at J; junction bases unmatched: 8. The CDR3 contains 20 residues.

The CDR3 DNA sequence: TGTGCCAGCAGTTTCGGTGCCCGGGAGACCCAGTACTTC. Translation: CASSFGARETQYF. The V gene is TRBV27, the J gene TRBJ2-5; D is unclear. The CDR3 is 13 residues long. Trimming took 3 bases from V and 5 from J, leaving 10 bases between them. Germline V lookup: CDR1 MNHEY, CDR2 SMNVEV (reference sequence).

The rearrangement links TRBV5-1 to TRBJ2-6; D is possibly TRBD1 or TRBD2 (5 bases each). Trimming took 7 bases from V and 0 from J, leaving 14 bases between them. The V gene's germline CDR1 is SGHRS and CDR2 YFSETQ. The CDR3 contains 16 residues. CDR3 region: CASQDWQGSGANVLTF. CDR3 bases: TGCGCCAGCCAGGACTGGCAGGGCTCTGGGGCCAACGTCCTGACTTTC.

This clone was found a few times. This sample also contains other DNA sequences that code for the same CDR3. The V and J genes are TRBV7-2 and TRBJ2-5; D remains ambiguous. Germline V gene lookup returns CDR1 SGHTA and CDR2 FQGNSA. The CDR3 extends over 11 amino acids. V was shortened by 2 bases and J by 2 bases, with 0 bases between the two germline ends. CDR3 sequence (DNA): TGTGCCAGCAGCTTACAAGAGACCCAGTACTTC. This sequence encodes CASSLQETQYF.

The table lists this clone with a few counts. The CDR3 coding sequence is TGTGCCAGCAGGGAAGACACAGATACGCAGTATTTT. Residues: CASREDTDTQYF. The rearrangement joins TRBV25-1 to TRBJ2-3; D remains unclear. The ends were cut back, 6 bases at V and 2 bases at J, with 6 bases in the middle. The CDR3 loop spans 12 amino acids. Germline V gene data show CDR1 as MGHDK and CDR2 as SYGVNS.

This clone was picked up many times. V gene TRBV5-1 combines with J gene TRBJ2-5; a weak D match, TRBD2 (7 bases). This CDR3 is 13 amino acids long. V was shortened by 4 bases and J by 4 bases, with 11 bases between the two germline ends. Germline-derived CDR1 and CDR2 are SGHRS and YFSETQ. The CDR3 here is CASSQAGAETQYF. The DNA of the CDR3 is TGCGCCAGCAGCCAGGCGGGGGCAGAGACCCAGTACTTC. Supplemented by reference TRBV5-1 and TRBJ2-5, the full variable domain reads KAGVTQTPRYLIKTRGQQVTLSCSPISGHRSVSWYQQTPGQGLQFLFEYFSETQRNKGNFPGRFSGRQFSNSRSEMNVSTLELGDSALYLCASSQAGAETQYFGPGTRLLVL.

This clone came up a few times. V usage is TRBV29-1 and J usage is TRBJ2-5, with D possibly being TRBD1 (6 bases). Per germline, CDR1 SQVTM and CDR2 ANQGSEA. This CDR3 contains 14 residues. Trimming cost V 2 bases and J 2 bases, with 12 bases left between them. CDR3 loop: CSVERGTMQETQYF. DNA for the CDR3: TGCAGCGTTGAAAGGGGGACAATGCAAGAGACCCAGTACTTC.

The chain is built from TRBV18 and TRBJ1-6, with TRBD1 identical over 8 bases. The V and J ends lost 6 bases and 9 bases, in that order; junction bases with no gene match: 7. The germline CDR1 and CDR2 sequences are KGHSH and LQKENI. The length of the CDR3 is 14 residues. CDR3 residues: CASSRGTGTSPLHF. Written as DNA, the CDR3 is TGTGCCAGCTCCCGGGGGACAGGCACTTCACCCCTCCACTTT.

The chain links TRBV6-6 to TRBJ1-1, with no clear D. The germline V gene has CDR1 MNHNY and CDR2 SVGAGI (reference sequence). This CDR3 has 13 residues. V was pared by 10 bases and J by 1 base, with 13 bases between. The CDR3 region is CATLTGKNTEAFF. The DNA of the CDR3 is TGTGCCACCCTTACCGGTAAGAACACTGAAGCTTTCTTT.

The chain carries TRBV30 and TRBJ2-7; D is perhaps TRBD1 or TRBD2 (6 bases each). The CDR3 is 14 residues long. Germline V lookup: CDR1 GTSNPN, CDR2 SVGIG (reference sequence). The ends were cut back, 2 bases at V and 6 bases at J, with 17 bases in the middle. CDR3 residues: CAWSRKGGTREQYF. CDR3 DNA: TGTGCCTGGAGTCGGAAAGGGGGGACCCGCGAGCAGTACTTC.

This clone has only one observation. The chain couples TRBV2 to TRBJ1-3; D is uncertain. V lost 8 bases and J lost 8, with 13 bases in between. The CDR3 is 12 amino acids. Germline lookup yields CDR1 SNHLY and CDR2 FYNNEI. The CDR3 DNA is TGTGCCAGCTCTGGGCGGCGAGACACCATATATTTT. Protein: CASSGRRDTIYF. Full variable domain (remainder filled in from reference TRBV2 and TRBJ1-3): EPEVTQTPSHQVTQMGQEVILRCVPISNHLYFYWYRQILGQKVEFLVSFYNNEISEKSEIFDDQFSVERPDGSNFTLKIRSTKLEDSAMYFCASSGRRDTIYFGEGSWLTVV.

Points on this clone: The sample contains more than one DNA sequence encoding this CDR3. The gene calls are TRBV28 and TRBJ1-2; the D is unclear. This CDR3 region has 12 residues. V gave up 6 bases and J gave up 1 base, with 6 bases separating them. The germline V gene has CDR1 MDHEN and CDR2 SYDVKM. In nucleotides, the CDR3 is TGTGCCAGCAGCCCGAGTAACTATGGCTACACCTTC. Amino acids: CASSPSNYGYTF.

This sequence joins TRBV7-2 and TRBJ2-7; no definite D call. The CDR3 is 14 residues long. Germline V gives CDR1 SGHTA, CDR2 FQGNSA. The V end was cut by 1 base, the J end by 1 base, with 8 bases between. The CDR3 DNA reads as TGTGCCAGCAGCTTAGTGCAGGCTTCCTACGAGCAGTACTTC. This translates into CASSLVQASYEQYF.

This clone was seen a single time. The rearrangement joins TRBV10-3 to TRBJ2-7; tentatively, D is TRBD1 (5 bases). The CDR3 extends over 13 amino acids. CDR1 and CDR2 (germline): ENHRY, SYGVKD. Trimming stripped 6 bases from V and 0 bases from J, with 9 bases between. For the CDR3, the DNA is TGTGCCATCAGAGGGGTACTCTCCTACGAGCAGTACTTC. Amino acid sequence: CAIRGVLSYEQYF.

The chain couples TRBV4-2 to TRBJ2-3; 8 positions match TRBD2. The CDR3 runs to 19 residues. The V gene end was trimmed by 0 bases and the J gene end by 3 bases; junction bases not matched to a gene: 14. Germline V lookup: CDR1 LGHNA, CDR2 YNFKEQ. The CDR3 spells CASSQDSGLAPHRTDTQYF. In DNA form, the CDR3 reads TGTGCCAGCAGCCAAGATTCTGGACTAGCCCCTCACAGGACAGATACGCAGTATTTT.

The chain links TRBV30 to TRBJ1-4; unclear D gene. V dropped 3 bases and J dropped 3 bases, with 8 bases sitting between them. Germline V gene lookup returns CDR1 GTSNPN and CDR2 SVGIG (reference sequence). The CDR3 length is 13 residues. The CDR3 sequence: CAWSNPANEKLFF. The CDR3 coding sequence is TGTGCCTGGAGCAATCCGGCTAATGAAAAACTGTTTTTT.

This clone was seen just once. This chain links TRBV25-1 with TRBJ1-2, with TRBD1 as a possible D gene (5 bases). Per germline, CDR1 MGHDK and CDR2 SYGVNS. V lost 8 bases and J 8 bases, leaving 18 bases between the germline ends. This CDR3 spans 13 amino acids. The CDR3 DNA reads TGTGCCAGCGGAGGGACGGACCTTCGGGGCTACACCTTC. Residues: CASGGTDLRGYTF.

The chain carries TRBV4-2 and TRBJ1-2, with 10 bases identical to TRBD1. The CDR3 runs 17 residues. CDR1 is LGHNA, CDR2 YNFKEQ, per germline. The J segment lost 8 bases and the V segment lost 1 base, leaving 13 bases of the junction unmatched. The CDR3 region has the DNA TGTGCCAGCAGCCAAGCTCAAGGGACCGGGACAGGGGTCGGCTACACCTTC. This codes for CASSQAQGTGTGVGYTF.